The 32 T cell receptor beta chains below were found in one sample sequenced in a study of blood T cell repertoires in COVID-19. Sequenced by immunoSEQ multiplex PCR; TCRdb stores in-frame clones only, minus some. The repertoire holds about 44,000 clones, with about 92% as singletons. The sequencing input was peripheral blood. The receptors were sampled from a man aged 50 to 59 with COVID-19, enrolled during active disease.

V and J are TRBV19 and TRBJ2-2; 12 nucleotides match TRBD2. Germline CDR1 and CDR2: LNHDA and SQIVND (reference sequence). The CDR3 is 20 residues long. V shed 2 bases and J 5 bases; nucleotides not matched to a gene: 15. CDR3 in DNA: TGTGCCAGTAGTATACCGCGGGGCCTAGCGGGAGGGCCGAGAACCGGGGAGCTGTTTTTT. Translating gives CASSIPRGLAGGPRTGELFF. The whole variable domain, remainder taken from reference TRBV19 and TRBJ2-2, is DGGITQSPKYLFRKEGQNVTLSCEQNLNHDAMYWYRQDPGQGLRLIYYSQIVNDFQKGDIAEGYSVSREKKESFPLTVTSAQKNPTAFYLCASSIPRGLAGGPRTGELFFGEGSRLTVL.

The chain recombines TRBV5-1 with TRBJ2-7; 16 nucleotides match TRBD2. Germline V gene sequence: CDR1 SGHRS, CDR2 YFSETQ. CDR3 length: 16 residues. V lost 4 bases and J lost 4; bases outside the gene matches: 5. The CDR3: CASSPGTSGRAYEQYF. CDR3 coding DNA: TGCGCCAGCAGCCCCGGGACTAGCGGGAGGGCTTACGAGCAGTACTTC.

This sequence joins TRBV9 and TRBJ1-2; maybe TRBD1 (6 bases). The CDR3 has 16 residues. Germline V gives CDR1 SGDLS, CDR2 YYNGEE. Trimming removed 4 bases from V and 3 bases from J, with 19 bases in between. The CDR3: CASSPQGAGDYYGYTF. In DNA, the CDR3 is TGTGCCAGCAGCCCCCAAGGGGCAGGGGATTACTATGGCTACACCTTC.

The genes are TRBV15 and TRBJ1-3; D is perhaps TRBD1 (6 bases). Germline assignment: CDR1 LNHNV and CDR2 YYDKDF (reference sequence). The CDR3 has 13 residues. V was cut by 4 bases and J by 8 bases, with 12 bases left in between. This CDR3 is CATSKNTGYTIYF. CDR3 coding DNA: TGTGCCACCAGCAAAAACACAGGGTACACCATATATTTT.

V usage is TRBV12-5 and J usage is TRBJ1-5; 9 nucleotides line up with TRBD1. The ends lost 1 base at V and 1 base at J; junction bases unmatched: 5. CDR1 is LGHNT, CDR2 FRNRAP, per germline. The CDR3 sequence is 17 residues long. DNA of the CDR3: TGTGCTAGTGGTTTGGACAGGGGGCGTGGGAGCAATCAGCCCCAGCATTTT. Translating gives CASGLDRGRGSNQPQHF.

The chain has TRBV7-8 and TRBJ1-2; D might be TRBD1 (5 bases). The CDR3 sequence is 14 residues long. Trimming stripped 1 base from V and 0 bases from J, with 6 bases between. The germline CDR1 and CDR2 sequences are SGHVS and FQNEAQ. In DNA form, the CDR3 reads TGTGCCAGCAGCTTAGACAGGCCTAACTATGGCTACACCTTC. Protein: CASSLDRPNYGYTF.

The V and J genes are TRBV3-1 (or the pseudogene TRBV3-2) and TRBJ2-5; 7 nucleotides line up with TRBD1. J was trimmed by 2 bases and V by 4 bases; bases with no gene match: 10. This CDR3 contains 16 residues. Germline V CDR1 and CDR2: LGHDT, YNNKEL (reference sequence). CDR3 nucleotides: TGTGCCAGCAGCCCGTCTACGAGGACAGGACAAGAGACCCAGTACTTC. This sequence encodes CASSPSTRTGQETQYF.

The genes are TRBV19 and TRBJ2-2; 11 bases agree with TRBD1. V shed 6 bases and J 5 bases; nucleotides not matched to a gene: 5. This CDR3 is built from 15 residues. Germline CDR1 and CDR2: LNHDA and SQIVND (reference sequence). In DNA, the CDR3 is TGTGCCAGTAGGGACAGGGGGCGAGATACCGGGGAGCTGTTTTTT. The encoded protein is CASRDRGRDTGELFF.

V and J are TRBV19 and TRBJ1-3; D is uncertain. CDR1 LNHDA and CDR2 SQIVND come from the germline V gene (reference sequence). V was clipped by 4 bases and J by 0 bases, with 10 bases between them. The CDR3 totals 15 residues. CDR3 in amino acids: CASSSQAVSGNTIYF. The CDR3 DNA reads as TGTGCCAGTAGTAGCCAGGCCGTCTCTGGAAACACCATATATTTT.

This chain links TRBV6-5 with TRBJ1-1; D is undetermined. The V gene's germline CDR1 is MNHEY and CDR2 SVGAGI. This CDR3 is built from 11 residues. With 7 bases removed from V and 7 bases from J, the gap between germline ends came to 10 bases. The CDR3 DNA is TGTGCCAGCACGGGAGGACTTGAAGCTTTCTTT. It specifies CASTGGLEAFF.

Here the CDR3 DNA reads TGTGCCAGCACCGAACTAGCGGGAGGGGGCGGGGAGCTGTTTTTT. The encoded protein is CASTELAGGGGELFF. The chain links TRBV2 to TRBJ2-2; TRBD2 aligns across 13 bases. Germline V gene data show CDR1 as SNHLY and CDR2 as FYNNEI. Trimming at V came to 7 bases and at J to 7 bases, leaving 6 bases not matched to a gene. The CDR3 length is 15 residues.

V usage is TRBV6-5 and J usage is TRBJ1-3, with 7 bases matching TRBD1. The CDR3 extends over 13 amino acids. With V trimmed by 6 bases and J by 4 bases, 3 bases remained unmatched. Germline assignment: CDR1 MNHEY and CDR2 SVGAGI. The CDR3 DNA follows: TGTGCCAGCAGGGCGACAGGGGGAAACACCATATATTTT. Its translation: CASRATGGNTIYF.

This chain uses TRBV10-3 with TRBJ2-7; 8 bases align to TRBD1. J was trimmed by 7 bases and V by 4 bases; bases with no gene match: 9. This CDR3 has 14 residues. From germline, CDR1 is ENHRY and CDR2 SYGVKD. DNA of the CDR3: TGTGCCATCAGTGCGACAGGGGAAAGGGGGGAGCAGTACTTC. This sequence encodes CAISATGERGEQYF.

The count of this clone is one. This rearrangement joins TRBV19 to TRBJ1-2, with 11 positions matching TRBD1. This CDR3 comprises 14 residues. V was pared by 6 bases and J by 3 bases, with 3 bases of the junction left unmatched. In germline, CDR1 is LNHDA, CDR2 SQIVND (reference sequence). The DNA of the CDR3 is TGTGCCAGTAGCCGGACAGGGGGCCACTATGGCTACACCTTC. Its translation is CASSRTGGHYGYTF.

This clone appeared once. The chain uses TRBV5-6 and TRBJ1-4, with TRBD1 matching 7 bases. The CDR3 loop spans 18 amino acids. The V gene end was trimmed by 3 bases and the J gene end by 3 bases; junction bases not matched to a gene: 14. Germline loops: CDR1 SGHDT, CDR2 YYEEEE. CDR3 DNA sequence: TGTGCCAGCAGCTCGATGATAGGGGGCGGACGGCCTAATGAAAAACTGTTTTTT. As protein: CASSSMIGGGRPNEKLFF.

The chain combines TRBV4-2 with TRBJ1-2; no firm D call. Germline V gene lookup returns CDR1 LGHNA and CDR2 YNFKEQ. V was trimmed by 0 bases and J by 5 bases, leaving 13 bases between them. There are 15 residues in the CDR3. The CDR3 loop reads CASSQEVASPYGYTF. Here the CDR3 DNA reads TGTGCCAGCAGCCAAGAAGTCGCGAGTCCTTATGGCTACACCTTC.

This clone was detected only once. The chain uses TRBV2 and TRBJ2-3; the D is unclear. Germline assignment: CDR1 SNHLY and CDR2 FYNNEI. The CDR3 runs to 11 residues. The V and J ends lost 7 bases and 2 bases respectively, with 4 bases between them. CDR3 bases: TGTGCCAGCAAATACACAGATACGCAGTATTTT. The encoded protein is CASKYTDTQYF.

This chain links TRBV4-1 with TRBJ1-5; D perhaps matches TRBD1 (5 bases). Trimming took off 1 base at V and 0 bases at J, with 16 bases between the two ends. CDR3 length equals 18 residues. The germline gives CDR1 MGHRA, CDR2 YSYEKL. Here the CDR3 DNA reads TGCGCCAGCAGCCAAGTCGGGACTGGAGGGATTAGCAATCAGCCCCAGCATTTT. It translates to CASSQVGTGGISNQPQHF.

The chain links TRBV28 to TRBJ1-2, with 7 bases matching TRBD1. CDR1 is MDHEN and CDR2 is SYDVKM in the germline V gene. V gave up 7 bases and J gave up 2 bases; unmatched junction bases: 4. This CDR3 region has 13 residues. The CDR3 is CASKMTGNYGYTF. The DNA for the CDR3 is TGTGCCAGCAAAATGACAGGGAACTATGGCTACACCTTC.

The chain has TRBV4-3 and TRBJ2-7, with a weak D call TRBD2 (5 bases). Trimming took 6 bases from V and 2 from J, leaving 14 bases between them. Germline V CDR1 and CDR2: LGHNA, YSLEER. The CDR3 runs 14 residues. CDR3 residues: CASRVPKGAYEQYF. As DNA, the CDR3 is TGCGCCAGCAGGGTGCCCAAGGGAGCCTACGAGCAGTACTTC.

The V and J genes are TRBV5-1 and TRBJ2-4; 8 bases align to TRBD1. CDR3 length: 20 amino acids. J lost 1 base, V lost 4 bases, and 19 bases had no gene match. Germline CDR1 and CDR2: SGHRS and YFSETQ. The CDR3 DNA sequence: TGCGCCAGCAGCCCACCTCTCCTGGACAGGGAACGGAGGGCCAAAAACATTCAGTACTTC. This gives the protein CASSPPLLDRERRAKNIQYF.

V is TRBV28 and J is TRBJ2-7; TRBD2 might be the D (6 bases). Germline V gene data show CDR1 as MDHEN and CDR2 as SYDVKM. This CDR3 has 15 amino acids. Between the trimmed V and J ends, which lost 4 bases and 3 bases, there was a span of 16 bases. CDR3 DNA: TGTGCCAGCAGTTCCGGAGGGTACCTTGGCTACGAGCAGTACTTC. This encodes CASSSGGYLGYEQYF. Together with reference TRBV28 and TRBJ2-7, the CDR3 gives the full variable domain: DVKVTQSSRYLVKRTGEKVFLECVQDMDHENMFWYRQDPGLGLRLIYFSYDVKMKEKGDIPEGYSVSREKKERFSLILESASTNQTSMYLCASSSGGYLGYEQYFGPGTRLTVT.

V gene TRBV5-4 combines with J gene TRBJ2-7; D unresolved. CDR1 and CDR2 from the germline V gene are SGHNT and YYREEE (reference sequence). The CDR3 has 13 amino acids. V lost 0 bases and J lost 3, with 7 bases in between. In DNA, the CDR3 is TGTGCCAGCAGCTTGGACTTAAACTACGAGCAGTACTTC. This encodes CASSLDLNYEQYF.

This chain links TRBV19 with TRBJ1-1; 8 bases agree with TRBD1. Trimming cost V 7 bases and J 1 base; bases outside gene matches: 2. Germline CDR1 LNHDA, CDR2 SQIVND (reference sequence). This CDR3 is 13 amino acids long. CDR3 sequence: CASTDRGNTEAFF. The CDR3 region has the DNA TGTGCCAGTACCGACAGGGGGAACACTGAAGCTTTCTTT.

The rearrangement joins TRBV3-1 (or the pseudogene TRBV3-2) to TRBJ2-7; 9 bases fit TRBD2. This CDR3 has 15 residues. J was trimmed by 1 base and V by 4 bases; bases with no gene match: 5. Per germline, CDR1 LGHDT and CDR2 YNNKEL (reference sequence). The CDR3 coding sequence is TGTGCCAGCAGCCCGCAGACTAGCGGATCCTACGAGCAGTACTTC. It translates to CASSPQTSGSYEQYF.

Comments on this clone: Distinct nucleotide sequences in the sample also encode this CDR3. The CDR3 region is CASSPRLAGAYEQYF. The CDR3 bases are TGTGCCAGCAGCCCCCGACTAGCGGGGGCATACGAGCAGTACTTC. The genes are TRBV7-2 and TRBJ2-7, with 12 nucleotides matching TRBD2. J gave up 4 bases and V 5 bases, and 6 bases lay outside the gene matches. The CDR3 is 15 residues long. Germline V lookup: CDR1 SGHTA, CDR2 FQGNSA.

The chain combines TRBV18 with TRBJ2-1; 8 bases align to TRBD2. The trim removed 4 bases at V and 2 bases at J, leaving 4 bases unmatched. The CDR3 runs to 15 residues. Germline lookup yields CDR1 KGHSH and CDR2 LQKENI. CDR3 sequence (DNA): TGTGCCAGCTCACTTACTAGCGGCACCTACAATGAGCAGTTCTTC. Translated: CASSLTSGTYNEQFF.

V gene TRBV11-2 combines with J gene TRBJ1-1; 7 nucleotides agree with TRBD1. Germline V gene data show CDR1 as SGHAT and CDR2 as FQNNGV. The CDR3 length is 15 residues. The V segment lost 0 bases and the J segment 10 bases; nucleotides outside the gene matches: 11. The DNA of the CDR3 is TGTGCCAGCAGCTTAGAGATCAGGGGGGCTACGTTAGCTTTCTTT. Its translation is CASSLEIRGATLAFF.

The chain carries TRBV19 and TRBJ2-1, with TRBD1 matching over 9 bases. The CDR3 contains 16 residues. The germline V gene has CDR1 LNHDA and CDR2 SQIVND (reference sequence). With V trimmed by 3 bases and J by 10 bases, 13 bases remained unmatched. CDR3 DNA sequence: TGTGCCAGTAGTATTATGACGACTACAGGGGGCGGAGAGCAGTTCTTC. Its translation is CASSIMTTTGGGEQFF.

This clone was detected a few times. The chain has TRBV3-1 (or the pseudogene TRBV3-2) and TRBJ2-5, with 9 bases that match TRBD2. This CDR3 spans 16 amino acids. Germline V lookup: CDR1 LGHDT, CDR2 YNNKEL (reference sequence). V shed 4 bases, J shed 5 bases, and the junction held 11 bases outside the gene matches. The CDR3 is CASSRNGGRAGETQYF. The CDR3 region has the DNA TGTGCCAGCAGCCGTAACGGCGGGAGGGCGGGGGAGACCCAGTACTTC.

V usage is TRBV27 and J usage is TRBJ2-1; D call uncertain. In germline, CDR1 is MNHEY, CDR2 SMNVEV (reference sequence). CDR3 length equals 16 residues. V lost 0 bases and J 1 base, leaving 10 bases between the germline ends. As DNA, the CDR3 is TGTGCCAGCAGTTTATCCCCCGACACGTCCTACAATGAGCAGTTCTTC. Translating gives CASSLSPDTSYNEQFF.

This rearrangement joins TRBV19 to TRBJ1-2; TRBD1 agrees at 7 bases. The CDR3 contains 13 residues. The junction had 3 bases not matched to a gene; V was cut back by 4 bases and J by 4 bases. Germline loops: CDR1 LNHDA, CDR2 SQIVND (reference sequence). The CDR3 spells CASSRRQGYGYTF. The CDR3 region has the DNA TGTGCCAGTAGTAGACGACAGGGCTATGGCTACACCTTC.